The T cell receptor (beta chain) under discussion was sequenced for a study of T cell repertoires in cytomegalovirus infection. Study overall: Public TCR beta signatures provided an indication of both CMV infection and a matching HLA type.

The study, taken as a whole, reports: Dominating the ex vivo response were TCR beta clonotypes that were CMV-specific and HLA-C-restricted.

Trimming shortened V by 0 bases and J by 7 bases, and 19 bases separated the two germline ends. The CDR3 contains 16 residues. Germline V gives CDR1 SGHRS, CDR2 YFSETQ. TCRdb ran MiXCR on the reads and lists one entry per CDR3 protein. The sample records approximately 390,000 distinct CDR3 sequences, roughly 36% being singletons. On this clonotype: The antigen remains undetermined.

The specimen was cultured PBMCs, collected from culture after CMV antigen stimulation. The TCR originated in a human donor in good health (CMV status not recorded). Some clones in this sample may be carry-over from other donors' samples. The chain carries TRBV5-1 and TRBJ2-5, with D perhaps matching TRBD1 (5 bases). CDR3 residues: CASSLAGRVGVRTQYF. The CDR3 nucleotides are TGCGCCAGCAGCTTGGCCGGAAGGGTAGGGGTACGGACCCAGTACTTC.